Reported below is one T cell receptor (beta chain). What it binds is not known. The data stem from a study of OX40 agonist ivuxolimab in advanced cancers. Overall study context: Patients in the trial were receiving intravenous ivuxolimab every 2 weeks, at doses of 0.01 to 10 mg/kg. Partial response was recorded in three patients: one hepatocellular carcinoma and two cutaneous melanoma cases.

Germline lookup yields CDR1 LNHDA and CDR2 SQIVND (reference sequence). The CDR3 is 16 amino acids. Trimming removed 6 bases from V and 10 bases from J; junction bases left unmatched: 15. Study-wide results and caveats: Expanded clones were, on average, more numerous in CD8+ T cells than in CD4+. Certain nonresponders likewise exhibited a low normalized T-cell clonal expansion.

Only in-frame clones appear in the TCRdb table, and some are missing; sequencing was by immunoSEQ multiplex PCR. This table has about 82,000 clones, 85% appearing once. This TCR was recovered from an adult with an advanced solid tumor such as melanoma, head and neck, liver or kidney cancer. This sample comprised CD4+ or CD8+ T cells sorted from blood, obtained in a trial of the OX40 agonist ivuxolimab. J is TRBJ2-2 and V is TRBV19; TRBD1 aligns across 9 bases. CDR3 amino acids: CASRKRLDRGGVELFF. The CDR3 coding sequence is TGTGCCAGTAGGAAACGCTTGGACAGGGGAGGTGTGGAGCTGTTTTTT.